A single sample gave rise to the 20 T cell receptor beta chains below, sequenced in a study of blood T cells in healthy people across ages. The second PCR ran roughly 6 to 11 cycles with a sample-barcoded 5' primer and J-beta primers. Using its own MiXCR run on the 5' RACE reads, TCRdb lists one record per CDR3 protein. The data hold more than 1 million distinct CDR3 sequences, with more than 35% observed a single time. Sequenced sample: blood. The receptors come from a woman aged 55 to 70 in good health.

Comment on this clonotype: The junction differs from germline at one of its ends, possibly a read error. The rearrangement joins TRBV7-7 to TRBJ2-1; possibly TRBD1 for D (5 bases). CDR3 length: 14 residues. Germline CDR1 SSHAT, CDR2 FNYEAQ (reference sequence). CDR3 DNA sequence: TGTGCCGGCAGCTCAGACAGTTACGACAATGAGCAGTTCTTC. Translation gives CAGSSDSYDNEQFF. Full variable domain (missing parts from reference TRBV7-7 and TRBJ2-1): GAGVSQSPRYKVTKRGQDVTLRCDPISSHATLYWYQQALGQGPEFLTYFNYEAQPDKSGLPSDRFSAERPEGSISTLTIQRTEQRDSAMYRCAGSSDSYDNEQFFGPGTRLTVL.

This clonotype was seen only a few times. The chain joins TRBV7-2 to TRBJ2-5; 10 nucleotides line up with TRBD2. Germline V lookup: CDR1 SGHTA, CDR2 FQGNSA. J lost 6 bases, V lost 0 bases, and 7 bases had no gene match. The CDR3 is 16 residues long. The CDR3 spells CASSLAIAGGGKTQYF. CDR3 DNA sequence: TGTGCCAGCAGCTTAGCCATAGCGGGAGGTGGTAAGACCCAGTACTTC.

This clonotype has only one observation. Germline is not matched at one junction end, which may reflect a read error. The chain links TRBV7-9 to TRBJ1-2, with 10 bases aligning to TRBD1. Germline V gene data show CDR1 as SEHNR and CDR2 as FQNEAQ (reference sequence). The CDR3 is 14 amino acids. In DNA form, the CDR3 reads TGTGCCAGCAGCTTTGGGACAGGGGACTATAGCTACACCTTC. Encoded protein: CASSFGTGDYSYTF.

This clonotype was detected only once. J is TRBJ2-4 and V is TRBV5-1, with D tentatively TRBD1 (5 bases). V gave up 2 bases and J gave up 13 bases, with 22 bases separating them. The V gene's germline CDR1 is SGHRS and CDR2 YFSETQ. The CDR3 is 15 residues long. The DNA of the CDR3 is TGCGCCAGCAGCTTCGGTAGACAGACCTACAATGAGCAGTACTTC. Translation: CASSFGRQTYNEQYF.

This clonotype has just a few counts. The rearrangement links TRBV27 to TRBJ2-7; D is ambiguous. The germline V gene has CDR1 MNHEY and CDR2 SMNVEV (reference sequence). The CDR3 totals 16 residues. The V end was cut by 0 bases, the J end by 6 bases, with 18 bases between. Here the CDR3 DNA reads TGTGCCAGCAGTTTATCGACCCCTAACCTTTTAACCGAGCAGTACTTC. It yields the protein CASSLSTPNLLTEQYF.

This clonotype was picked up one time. This chain's CDR3 is CASSLILVGLIGETQYF. The CDR3 DNA reads as TGTGCCAGCAGTTTAATCCTTGTGGGCTTGATAGGTGAGACCCAGTACTTC. The chain links TRBV28 to TRBJ2-5; no clear D. Per germline, CDR1 MDHEN and CDR2 SYDVKM. There are 17 residues in the CDR3. Between the trimmed V and J ends, which lost 2 bases and 5 bases, there was a span of 21 bases.

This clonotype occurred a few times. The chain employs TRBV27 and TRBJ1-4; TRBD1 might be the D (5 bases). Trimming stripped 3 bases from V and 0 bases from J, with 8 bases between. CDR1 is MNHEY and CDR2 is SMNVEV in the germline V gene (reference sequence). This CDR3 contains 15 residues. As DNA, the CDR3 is TGTGCCAGCAGTTTCCAGGGAGCAACTAATGAAAAACTGTTTTTT. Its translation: CASSFQGATNEKLFF.

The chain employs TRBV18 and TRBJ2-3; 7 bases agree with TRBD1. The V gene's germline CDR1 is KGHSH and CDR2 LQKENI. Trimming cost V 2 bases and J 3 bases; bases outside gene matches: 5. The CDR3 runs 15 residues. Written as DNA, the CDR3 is TGTGCCAGCTCACCATACGACAGGGTAACAGATACGCAGTATTTT. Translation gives CASSPYDRVTDTQYF.

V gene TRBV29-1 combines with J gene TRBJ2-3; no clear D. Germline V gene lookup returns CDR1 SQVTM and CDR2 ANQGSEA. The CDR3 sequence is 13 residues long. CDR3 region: CSESRANTDTQYF. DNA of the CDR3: TGCAGTGAGTCTAGGGCTAACACAGATACGCAGTATTTT.

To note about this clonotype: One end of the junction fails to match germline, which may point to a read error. The CDR3 here is CASSLVAGGSHNEQFF. As DNA, the CDR3 is TGTGCCAGCAGCTTAGTAGCGGGAGGCTCCCACAATGAGCAGTTCTTC. The genes are TRBV11-1 and TRBJ2-1, with 10 bases matching TRBD2. The CDR3 sequence is 16 residues long. Germline CDR1 SGHAT, CDR2 FQDESV (reference sequence).

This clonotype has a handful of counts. The CDR3 nucleotides read TGTGCCAGCAGCGTAGACGGCAACACCTACGAGCAGTACTTC. Its translation is CASSVDGNTYEQYF. The chain is built from TRBV9 and TRBJ2-7; D gene uncertain. With 0 bases removed from V and 2 bases from J, the gap between germline ends came to 9 bases. CDR1 is SGDLS, CDR2 YYNGEE, per germline. The length of the CDR3 is 14 residues. The full variable domain, its missing parts supplied by reference TRBV9 and TRBJ2-7, is DSGVTQTPKHLITATGQRVTLRCSPRSGDLSVYWYQQSLDQGLQFLIQYYNGEERAKGNILERFSAQQFPDLHSELNLSSLELGDSALYFCASSVDGNTYEQYFGPGTRLTVT.

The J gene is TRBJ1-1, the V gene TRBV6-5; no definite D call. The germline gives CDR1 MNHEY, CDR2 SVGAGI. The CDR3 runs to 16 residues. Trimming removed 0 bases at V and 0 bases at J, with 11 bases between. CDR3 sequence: CASSYSKVRMNTEAFF. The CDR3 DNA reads TGTGCCAGCAGTTACTCGAAAGTCCGAATGAACACTGAAGCTTTCTTT.

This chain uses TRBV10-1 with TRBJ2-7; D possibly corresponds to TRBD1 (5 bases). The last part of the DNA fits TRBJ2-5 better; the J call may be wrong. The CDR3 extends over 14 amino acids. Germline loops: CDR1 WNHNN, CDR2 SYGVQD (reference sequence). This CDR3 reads CASRADKEPETQYF. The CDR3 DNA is TGCGCCAGCAGGGCGGACAAGGAGCCAGAGACCCAGTACTTC.

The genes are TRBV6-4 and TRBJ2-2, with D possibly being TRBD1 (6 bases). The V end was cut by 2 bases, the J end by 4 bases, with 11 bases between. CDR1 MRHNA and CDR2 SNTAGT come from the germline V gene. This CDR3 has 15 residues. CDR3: CASSDRPGATGELFF. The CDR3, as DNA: TGTGCCAGCAGTGACCGTCCAGGGGCCACCGGGGAGCTGTTTTTT.

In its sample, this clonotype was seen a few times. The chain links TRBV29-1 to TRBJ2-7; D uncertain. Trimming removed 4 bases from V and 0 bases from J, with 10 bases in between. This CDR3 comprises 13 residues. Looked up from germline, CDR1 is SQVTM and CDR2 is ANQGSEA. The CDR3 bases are TGCAGCGTTGGGGTGGGCAGCTCCTACGAGCAGTACTTC. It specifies CSVGVGSSYEQYF.

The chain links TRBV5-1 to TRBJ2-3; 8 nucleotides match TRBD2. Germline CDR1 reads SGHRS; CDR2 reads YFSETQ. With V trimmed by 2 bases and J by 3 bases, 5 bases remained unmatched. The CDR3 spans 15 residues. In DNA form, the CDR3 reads TGCGCCAGCAGCTTAGCGGGAGATGCGACAGATACGCAGTATTTT. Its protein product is CASSLAGDATDTQYF. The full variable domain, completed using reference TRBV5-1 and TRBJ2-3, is KAGVTQTPRYLIKTRGQQVTLSCSPISGHRSVSWYQQTPGQGLQFLFEYFSETQRNKGNFPGRFSGRQFSNSRSEMNVSTLELGDSALYLCASSLAGDATDTQYFGPGTRLTVL.

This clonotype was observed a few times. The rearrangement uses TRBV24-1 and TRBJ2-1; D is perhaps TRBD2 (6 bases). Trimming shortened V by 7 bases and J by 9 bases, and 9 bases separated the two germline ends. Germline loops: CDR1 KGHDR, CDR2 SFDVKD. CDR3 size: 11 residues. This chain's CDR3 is CATSRRGEQFF. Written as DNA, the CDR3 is TGTGCCACCAGCCGGCGGGGTGAGCAGTTCTTC.

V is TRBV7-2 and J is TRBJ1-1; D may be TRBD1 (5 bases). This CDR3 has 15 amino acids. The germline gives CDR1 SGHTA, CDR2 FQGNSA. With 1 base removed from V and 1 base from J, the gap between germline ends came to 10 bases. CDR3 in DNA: TGTGCCAGCAGCTTAGATCAGGGATCGAACACTGAAGCTTTCTTT. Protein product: CASSLDQGSNTEAFF.

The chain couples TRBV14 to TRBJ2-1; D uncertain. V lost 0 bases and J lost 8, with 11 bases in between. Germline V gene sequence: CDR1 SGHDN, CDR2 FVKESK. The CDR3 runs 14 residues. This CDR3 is CASSQEATRDEQFF. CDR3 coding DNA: TGTGCCAGCAGCCAAGAAGCAACTCGCGATGAGCAGTTCTTC.

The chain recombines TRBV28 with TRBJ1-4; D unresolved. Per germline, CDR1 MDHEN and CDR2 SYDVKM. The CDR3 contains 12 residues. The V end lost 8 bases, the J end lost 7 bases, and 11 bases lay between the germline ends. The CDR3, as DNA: TGTGCCAGCTTGGGATCTCGTGAAAAACTGTTTTTT. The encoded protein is CASLGSREKLFF. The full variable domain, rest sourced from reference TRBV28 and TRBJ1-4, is DVKVTQSSRYLVKRTGEKVFLECVQDMDHENMFWYRQDPGLGLRLIYFSYDVKMKEKGDIPEGYSVSREKKERFSLILESASTNQTSMYLCASLGSREKLFFGSGTQLSVL.